This TCR beta chain was recovered during a study of cytomegalovirus exposure and HLA in healthy donors. Whole-study results and caveats: Based on reports, TCR beta sequences accurately predicted HLA-A and HLA-B alleles for most subjects. Later genetic work tied a missense DCLRE1C variant to beta-chain V and J trimming. It was assumed in the presence/absence analyses that sequencing depth was roughly uniform across donors.

About this clone itself: Its matching antigen is unknown.

Germline values: CDR1 SQVTM, CDR2 ANQGSEA. The ends lost 2 bases at V and 4 bases at J; junction bases unmatched: 6. The CDR3 loop spans 14 amino acids. The PCR used 60 Vbeta and 13 Jbeta primers. The data were produced by immunoSEQ multiplex PCR, yet TCRdb's version contains in-frame clones alone and is incomplete. This table holds fewer than 150,000 clones, approximately 78% found once. The sequencing input was PBMCs. This clonotype was obtained from a woman aged 40-49 years in good health and CMV-seropositive. The chain combines TRBV29-1 with TRBJ1-1, with 8 positions matching TRBD1. CDR3 nucleotides: TGCAGCGTTGAAATTGGTACAGGGGGCACTGAAGCTTTCTTT. It is translated as CSVEIGTGGTEAFF.